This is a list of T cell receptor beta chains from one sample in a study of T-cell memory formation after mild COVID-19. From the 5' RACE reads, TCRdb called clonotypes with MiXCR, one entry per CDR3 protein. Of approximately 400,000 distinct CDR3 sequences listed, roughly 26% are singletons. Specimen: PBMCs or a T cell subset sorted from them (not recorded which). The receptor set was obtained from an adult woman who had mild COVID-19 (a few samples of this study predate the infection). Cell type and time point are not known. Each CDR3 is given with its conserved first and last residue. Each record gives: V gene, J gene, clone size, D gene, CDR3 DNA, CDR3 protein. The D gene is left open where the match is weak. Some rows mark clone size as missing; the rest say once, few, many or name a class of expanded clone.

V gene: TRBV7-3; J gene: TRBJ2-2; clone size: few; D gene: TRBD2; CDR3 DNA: TGTGCCAGCAGCAAACAGGGGACTAGCGGGGGGAAGACCGGGGAGCTGTTTTTT; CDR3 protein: CASSKQGTSGGKTGELFF
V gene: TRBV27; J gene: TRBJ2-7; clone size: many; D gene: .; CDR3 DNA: TGTGCCAGCAGTTCCTCCGGGTCTTCCTACGAGCAGTACTTC; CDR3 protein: CASSSSGSSYEQYF
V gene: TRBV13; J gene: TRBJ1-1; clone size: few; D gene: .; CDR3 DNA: TGTGCCAGCAGCCCCCGTGGCGGGATGAACACTGAAGCTTTCTTT; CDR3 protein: CASSPRGGMNTEAFF
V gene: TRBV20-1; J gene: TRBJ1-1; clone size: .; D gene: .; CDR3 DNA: TGCAGTGCTAGAGGGGAGACTGAAGCTTTCTTT; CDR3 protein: CSARGETEAFF
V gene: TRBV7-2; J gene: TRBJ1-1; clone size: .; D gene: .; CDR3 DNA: TGTGCCAGCAGCGCAAGACTTTCTGAAGCTTTCTTT; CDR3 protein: CASSARLSEAFF
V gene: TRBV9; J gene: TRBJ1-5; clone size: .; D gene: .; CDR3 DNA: TGTGCCAGCAGCGTAGGAGGGGCGCGCAATCAGCCCCAGCATTTT; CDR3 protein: CASSVGGARNQPQHF
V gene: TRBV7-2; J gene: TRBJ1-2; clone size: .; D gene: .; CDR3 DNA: TGTGCCAGCAGCTTAAGCCCTGGCTACACCTTC; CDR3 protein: CASSLSPGYTF
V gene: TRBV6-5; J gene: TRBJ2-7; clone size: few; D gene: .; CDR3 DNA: TGTGCCACCAAACTATACGAGCAGTACTTC; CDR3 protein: CATKLYEQYF
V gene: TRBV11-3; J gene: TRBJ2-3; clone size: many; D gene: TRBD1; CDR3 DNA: TGTGCCAGCAGCCTTGGGGACAGCAGCACAGATACGCAGTATTTT; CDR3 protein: CASSLGDSSTDTQYF
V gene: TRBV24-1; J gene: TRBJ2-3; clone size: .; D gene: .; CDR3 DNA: TGTGCCACTTCACAATCTGGCACAGATACGCAGTATTTT; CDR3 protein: CATSQSGTDTQYF
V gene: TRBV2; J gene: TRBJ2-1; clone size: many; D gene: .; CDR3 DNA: TGTGCCAGCAGGGGAGAGGGGTCCTACAATGAGCAGTTCTTC; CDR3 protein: CASRGEGSYNEQFF
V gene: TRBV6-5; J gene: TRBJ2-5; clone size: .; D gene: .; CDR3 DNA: TGTGCCAGCTGTTTGACAGCAAGTCTGCCAGAGACCCAGTACTTC; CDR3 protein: CASCLTASLPETQYF
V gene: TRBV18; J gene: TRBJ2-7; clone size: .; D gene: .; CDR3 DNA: TGTGCCAGCTCACCAGGGCCGGGAGTTGAAGGCGAGCAGTACTTC; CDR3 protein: CASSPGPGVEGEQYF
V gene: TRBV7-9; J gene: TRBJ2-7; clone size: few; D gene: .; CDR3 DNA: TGTGCCAGCAGCTTAGGGGGGGGACAGATCTACGAGCAGTACTTC; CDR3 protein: CASSLGGGQIYEQYF
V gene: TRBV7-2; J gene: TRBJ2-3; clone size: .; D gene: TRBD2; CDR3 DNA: TGTGCCAGCAGCTTTCCAGCGGGAGCGGCTGATACGCAGTATTTT; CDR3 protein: CASSFPAGAADTQYF
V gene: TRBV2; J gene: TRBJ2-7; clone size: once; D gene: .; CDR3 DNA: TGTGCCAGCACAGGGGTCGGCTACGAGCAGTACTTC; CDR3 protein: CASTGVGYEQYF
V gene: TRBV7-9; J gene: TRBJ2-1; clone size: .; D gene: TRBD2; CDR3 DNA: TGTGCCAGCAGCTTAGAGGTAGCGGGAGGGAAAAATGAGCAGTTCTTC; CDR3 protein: CASSLEVAGGKNEQFF
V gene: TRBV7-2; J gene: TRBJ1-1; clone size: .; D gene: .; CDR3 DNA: TGTGCCAGCAGCCCGAAGGGCAGCTTGAACACTGAAGCTTTCTTT; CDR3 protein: CASSPKGSLNTEAFF
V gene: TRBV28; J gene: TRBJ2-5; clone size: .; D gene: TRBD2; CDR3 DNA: TGTGCCAGCAGTTCCCTAGCGGGAGGGCCATCTGAGACCCAGTACTTC; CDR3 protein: CASSSLAGGPSETQYF
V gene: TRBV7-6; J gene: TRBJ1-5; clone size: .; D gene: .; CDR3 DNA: TGTGCCAGCAGCTTAGGTGGGGTTTCTCAGCCCCAGCATTTT; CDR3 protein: CASSLGGVSQPQHF
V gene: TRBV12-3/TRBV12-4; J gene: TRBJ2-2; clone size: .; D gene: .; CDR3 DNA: TGTGCCAGCAGTTTTCCAGGCATCGCGAACACCGGGGAGCTGTTTTTT; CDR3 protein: CASSFPGIANTGELFF
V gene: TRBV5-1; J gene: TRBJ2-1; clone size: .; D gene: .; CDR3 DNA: TGCGCCAGCAGCTCCAGGGCTCTTGAGCAGTTCTTC; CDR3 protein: CASSSRALEQFF
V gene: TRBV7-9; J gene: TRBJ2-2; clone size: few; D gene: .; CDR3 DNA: TGTGCCAGCAGCCGCGTCGGTACCGGGGAGCTGTTTTTT; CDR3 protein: CASSRVGTGELFF
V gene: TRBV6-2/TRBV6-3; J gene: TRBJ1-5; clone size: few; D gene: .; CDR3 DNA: TGTGCCAGCAGTTACTCGGCAGGGTCCAATCAGCCCCAGCATTTT; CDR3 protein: CASSYSAGSNQPQHF
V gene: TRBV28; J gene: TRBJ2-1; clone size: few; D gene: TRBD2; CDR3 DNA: TGTGCCAGCAGTTTAACCAGCGGGAGGGCCAATGAGCAGTTCTTC; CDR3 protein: CASSLTSGRANEQFF
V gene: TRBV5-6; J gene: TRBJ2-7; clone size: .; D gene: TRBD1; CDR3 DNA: TGTGCCAGCAGAGAGGGGTACCAGGGGGTTCCTTCCTACGAGCAGTACTTC; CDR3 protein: CASREGYQGVPSYEQYF
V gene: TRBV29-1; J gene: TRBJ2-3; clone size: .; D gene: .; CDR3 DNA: TGCAGCGTTGAAGACCCTAGTTCTTCGTTCACAGATACGCAGTATTTT; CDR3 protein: CSVEDPSSSFTDTQYF
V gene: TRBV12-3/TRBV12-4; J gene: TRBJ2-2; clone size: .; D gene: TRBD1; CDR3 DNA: TGTGCCGTCTCGACAGGGGCGCGAGCGAACACCGGGGAGCTGTTTTTT; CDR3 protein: CAVSTGARANTGELFF
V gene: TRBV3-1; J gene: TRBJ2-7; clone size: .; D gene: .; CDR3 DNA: TGTGCCAGCAGCCAGGGGACCACCGGGGCGGACGAGCAGTACTTC; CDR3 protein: CASSQGTTGADEQYF
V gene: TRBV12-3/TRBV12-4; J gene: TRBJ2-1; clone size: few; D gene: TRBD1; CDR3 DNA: TGTGCCAGCAGTTTTGCAGGGGGCCCCAATGAGCAGTTCTTC; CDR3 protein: CASSFAGGPNEQFF
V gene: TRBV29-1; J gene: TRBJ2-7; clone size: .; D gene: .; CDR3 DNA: TGCAGCGTTGAAGACCGGCGGGGAACCTACGAGCAGTACTTC; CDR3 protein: CSVEDRRGTYEQYF
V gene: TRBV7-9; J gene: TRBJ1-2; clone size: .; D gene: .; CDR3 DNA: TGTGCCAGCAGCTCTCCAGAAACTAACTATGGCTACACCTTC; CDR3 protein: CASSSPETNYGYTF
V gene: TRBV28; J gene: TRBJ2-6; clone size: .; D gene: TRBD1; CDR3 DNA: TGTGCCAGCAGTCCAGACAGGGCTGGGGCCAACGTCCTGACTTTC; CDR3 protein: CASSPDRAGANVLTF
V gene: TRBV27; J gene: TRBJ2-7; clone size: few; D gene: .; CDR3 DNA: TGTGCCAGCAGTTTATCGCCAGGCTACGAGCAGTACTTC; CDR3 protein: CASSLSPGYEQYF
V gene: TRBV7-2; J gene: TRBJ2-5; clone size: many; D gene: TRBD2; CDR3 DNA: TGTGCCAGCAGCTTAGCGGCGGGAGGTGGGGAGACCCAGTACTTC; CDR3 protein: CASSLAAGGGETQYF
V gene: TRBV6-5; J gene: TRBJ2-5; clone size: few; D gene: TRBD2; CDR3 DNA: TGTGCCAGCAGTTACTCTGGGCGGGAGAGGGCCGGAGAGACCCAGTACTTC; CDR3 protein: CASSYSGRERAGETQYF
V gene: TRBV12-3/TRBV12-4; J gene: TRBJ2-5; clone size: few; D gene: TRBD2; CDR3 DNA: TGTGCCAGTACCACGGGAGGGATCCAAGAGACCCAGTACTTC; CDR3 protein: CASTTGGIQETQYF
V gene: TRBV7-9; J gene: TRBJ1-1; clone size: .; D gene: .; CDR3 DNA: TGTGCCAGCAGCTTCCCAGGTCCAGCCACTGAAGCTTTCTTT; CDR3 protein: CASSFPGPATEAFF
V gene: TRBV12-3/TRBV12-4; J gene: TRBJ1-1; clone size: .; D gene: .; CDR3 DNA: TGTGCCAGCGGGCTGGCAGCCAACACTGAAGCTTTCTTT; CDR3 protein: CASGLAANTEAFF
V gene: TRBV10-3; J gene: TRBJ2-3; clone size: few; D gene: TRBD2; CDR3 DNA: TGTGCCATCAGTGAGTCGAAAACTAGCGGGAGAGAGAGTACGCAGTATTTT; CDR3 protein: CAISESKTSGRESTQYF
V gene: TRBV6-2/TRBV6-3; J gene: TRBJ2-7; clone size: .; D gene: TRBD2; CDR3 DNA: TGTGCCAGCAGAACGGGACTAGCGGACTCCTACGAGCAGTACTTC; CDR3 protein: CASRTGLADSYEQYF
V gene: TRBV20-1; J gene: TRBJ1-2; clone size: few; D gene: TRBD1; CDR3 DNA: TGCAGTGCAACCGGGACAGGGGGCTATGGCTACACCTTC; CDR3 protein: CSATGTGGYGYTF
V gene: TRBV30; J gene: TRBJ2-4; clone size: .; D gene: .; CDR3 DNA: TGTGCCTGGAGTGTACCGGGGCTGGGGGGAGCCAAAAACATTCAGTACTTC; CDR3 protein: CAWSVPGLGGAKNIQYF
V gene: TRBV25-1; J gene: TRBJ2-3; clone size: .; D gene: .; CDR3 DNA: TGTGCCAGCAGTGAATCGTTCAACTGGGCAGATACGCAGTATTTT; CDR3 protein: CASSESFNWADTQYF
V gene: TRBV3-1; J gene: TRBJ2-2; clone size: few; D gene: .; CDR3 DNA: TGTGCCAGCAGCCAAGGAGGGGGGCCTAACACCGGGGAGCTGTTTTTT; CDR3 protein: CASSQGGGPNTGELFF
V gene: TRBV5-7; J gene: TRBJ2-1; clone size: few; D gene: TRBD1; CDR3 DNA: TGTGCCAGCAGCGCGACAGGGGACTCCTACAATGAGCAGTTCTTC; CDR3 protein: CASSATGDSYNEQFF
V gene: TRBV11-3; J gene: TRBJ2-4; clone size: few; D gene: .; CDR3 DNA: TGTGCCAGCAGCCCATACGCAGAAAACATTCAGTACTTC; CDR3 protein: CASSPYAENIQYF
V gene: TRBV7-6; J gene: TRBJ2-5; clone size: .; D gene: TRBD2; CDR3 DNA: TGTGCCAGCAGCTCCGCCGCTAGCGGGAGTGGAGAGACCCAGTACTTC; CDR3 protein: CASSSAASGSGETQYF